The 5 T cell receptor beta chains given below trace back to one sample, sequenced in a study of T cells after yellow fever vaccination. TCRdb analysed the 5' RACE reads with MiXCR anew, one entry per CDR3 protein. This table holds 500,000 to 650,000 distinct CDR3 sequences, approximately 13% found once. Sequenced material: PBMCs, taken on the day of the yellow fever booster vaccination. These receptors were obtained from a man aged 25-45 years who received the YFV17D yellow fever vaccine.

This chain links TRBV11-1 with TRBJ2-4; D may correspond to TRBD1 or TRBD2 (5 bases each). Trimming pared 0 bases from V and 7 bases from J, leaving 10 bases between. Per germline, CDR1 SGHAT and CDR2 FQDESV (reference sequence). The CDR3 covers 14 residues. In DNA, the CDR3 is TGTGCCAGCAGCTTAGCCCAGGGCGGGAACATTCAGTACTTC. Encoded protein: CASSLAQGGNIQYF.

The V call is TRBV5-4, the J call TRBJ2-7, with 8 bases matching TRBD2. Germline V CDR1 and CDR2: SGHNT, YYREEE (reference sequence). Trimming removed 4 bases from V and 0 bases from J; junction bases left unmatched: 9. The CDR3 extends over 16 amino acids. CDR3 nucleotide sequence: TGTGCCAGCAGCCCCATCCCCAGCGGGAGCTCCTACGAGCAGTACTTC. It is translated as CASSPIPSGSSYEQYF.

The chain uses TRBV5-5 and TRBJ2-7, with D perhaps matching TRBD1 (6 bases). The CDR3 has 13 residues. The germline gives CDR1 SGHKS, CDR2 YYEKEE (reference sequence). V was cut by 3 bases and J by 3 bases, with 10 bases left in between. The CDR3 DNA is TGTGCCAGCAGCTATGACAGGCGCTACGAGCAGTACTTC. Residues: CASSYDRRYEQYF.

The rearrangement joins TRBV6-2 or TRBV6-3 to TRBJ2-2, with 11 bases that match TRBD2. Germline V gene lookup returns CDR1 MNHEY and CDR2 SVGEGT. The CDR3 consists of 15 residues. The J segment lost 8 bases and the V segment lost 6 bases, leaving 8 bases of the junction unmatched. CDR3 region: CASRTSGTYVGELFF. For the CDR3, the DNA is TGTGCCAGCAGGACTAGCGGGACCTATGTGGGGGAGCTGTTTTTT.

Only a few counts were recorded for this clonotype. The V and J genes are TRBV7-2 and TRBJ2-7; TRBD1 aligns across 8 bases. Germline assignment: CDR1 SGHTA and CDR2 FQGNSA. This CDR3 is built from 15 residues. J was trimmed by 2 bases and V by 5 bases; bases with no gene match: 8. CDR3 residues: CASSRGQGRAYEQYF. CDR3 DNA: TGTGCCAGCAGCCGTGGACAGGGTCGCGCCTACGAGCAGTACTTC.